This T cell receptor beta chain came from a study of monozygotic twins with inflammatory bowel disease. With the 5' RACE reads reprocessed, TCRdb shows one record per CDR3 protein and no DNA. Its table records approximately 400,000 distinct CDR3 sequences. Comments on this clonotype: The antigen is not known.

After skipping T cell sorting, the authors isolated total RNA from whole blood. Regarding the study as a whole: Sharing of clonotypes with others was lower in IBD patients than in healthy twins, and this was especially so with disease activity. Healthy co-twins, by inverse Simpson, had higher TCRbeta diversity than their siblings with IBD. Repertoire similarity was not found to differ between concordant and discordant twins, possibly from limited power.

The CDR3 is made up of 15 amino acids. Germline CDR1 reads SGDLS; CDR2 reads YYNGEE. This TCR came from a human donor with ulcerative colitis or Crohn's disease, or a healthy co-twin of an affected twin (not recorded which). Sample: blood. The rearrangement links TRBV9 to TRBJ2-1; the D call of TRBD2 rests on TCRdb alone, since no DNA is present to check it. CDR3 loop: CASSAGLVRTNEQFF. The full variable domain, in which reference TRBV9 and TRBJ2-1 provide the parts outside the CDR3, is DSGVTQTPKHLITATGQRVTLRCSPRSGDLSVYWYQQSLDQGLQFLIQYYNGEERAKGNILERFSAQQFPDLHSELNLSSLELGDSALYFCASSAGLVRTNEQFFGPGTRLTVL.